These T cell receptor beta chains were read from a single sample in a study of early T cells in non-severe SARS-CoV-2 infection. TCRdb passed the 5' RACE reads through MiXCR, listing each CDR3 protein once. The data hold 70,000 to 75,000 distinct CDR3 sequences, with roughly 12% observed a single time. Sequenced: whole blood. All receptors derive from an adult who was a healthcare worker with PCR-confirmed SARS-CoV-2 infection or an uninfected control (not recorded which). Each CDR3 is given without its conserved first and last residue. Fields, in order: J gene, V gene, CDR3 protein.

j_call: TRBJ1-1
v_call: TRBV7-9
cdr3_aa: ASSPQDRVNTEAF

j_call: TRBJ1-2
v_call: TRBV7-3
cdr3_aa: ASSLCYGYT

j_call: TRBJ2-7
v_call: TRBV6-1
cdr3_aa: ASSERGQLSPKPGEQY

j_call: TRBJ2-7
v_call: TRBV6-1
cdr3_aa: AGGGIEQY

j_call: TRBJ2-7
v_call: TRBV7-8
cdr3_aa: ASSHREVLGEQY

j_call: TRBJ2-7
v_call: TRBV12-3/TRBV12-4
cdr3_aa: ASSFLPRTGGEQY

j_call: TRBJ1-4
v_call: TRBV11-2
cdr3_aa: ASSFGFGTNEKLF

j_call: TRBJ1-5
v_call: TRBV20-1
cdr3_aa: SATGLGNQPQH

j_call: TRBJ2-7
v_call: TRBV21-1
cdr3_aa: ASSRERGHKVYEQY

j_call: TRBJ1-3
v_call: TRBV18
cdr3_aa: ASSPPTASFFGNTIY

j_call: TRBJ1-5
v_call: TRBV14
cdr3_aa: ASSQGGTGRNQPQH

j_call: TRBJ2-7
v_call: TRBV30
cdr3_aa: AWRTAGGRYEQY

j_call: TRBJ2-3
v_call: TRBV12-3/TRBV12-4
cdr3_aa: ASSLALGASGIGTDTQY

j_call: TRBJ2-5
v_call: TRBV6-5
cdr3_aa: ASSYGPFQETQY

j_call: TRBJ2-3
v_call: TRBV12-3/TRBV12-4
cdr3_aa: ASSLGRGTDTQY

j_call: TRBJ2-7
v_call: TRBV4-1
cdr3_aa: ASSQDELWEQY

j_call: TRBJ2-7
v_call: TRBV7-9
cdr3_aa: ASSLIAGYYEQY

j_call: TRBJ2-3
v_call: TRBV2
cdr3_aa: ASSETRPSTDTQY

j_call: TRBJ1-2
v_call: TRBV7-2
cdr3_aa: ASSPRIMIRGYT

j_call: TRBJ1-1
v_call: TRBV20-1
cdr3_aa: SARDRPPLNTEAF

j_call: TRBJ1-5
v_call: TRBV3-1
cdr3_aa: ASSQTPGVGPQH

j_call: TRBJ2-4
v_call: TRBV4-1
cdr3_aa: ASSPRGGFIAKNIQY

j_call: TRBJ2-2
v_call: TRBV6-2/TRBV6-3
cdr3_aa: ASSYSRGHDTGELF

j_call: TRBJ2-3
v_call: TRBV5-5
cdr3_aa: ASSLGPTGAGTDTQY

j_call: TRBJ1-1
v_call: TRBV12-3/TRBV12-4
cdr3_aa: ASSRQGVNTEAF

j_call: TRBJ1-1
v_call: TRBV20-1
cdr3_aa: SARDGQGWTEAF

j_call: TRBJ2-5
v_call: TRBV20-1
cdr3_aa: SAASGGPQETQY

j_call: TRBJ2-2
v_call: TRBV3-1
cdr3_aa: ASSPKTSGGLTGELF

j_call: TRBJ1-1
v_call: TRBV18
cdr3_aa: ASSPDVSTEAF

j_call: TRBJ1-1
v_call: TRBV5-1
cdr3_aa: ASSLDRGEAF

j_call: TRBJ1-1
v_call: TRBV28
cdr3_aa: ASSLWAGGDTEAF

j_call: TRBJ1-2
v_call: TRBV30
cdr3_aa: AWSVSLNYGYT

j_call: TRBJ1-1
v_call: TRBV19
cdr3_aa: ASSLSRTTEAF

j_call: TRBJ2-5
v_call: TRBV2
cdr3_aa: ASRLRGETQY

j_call: TRBJ2-3
v_call: TRBV4-2
cdr3_aa: ASSQEGATTDTQY

j_call: TRBJ2-1
v_call: TRBV7-2
cdr3_aa: ASSSGTRVSEQF

j_call: TRBJ2-1
v_call: TRBV5-1
cdr3_aa: ASSTYSTGTSGNEQF

j_call: TRBJ2-7
v_call: TRBV29-1
cdr3_aa: SVKVGVYEQY